In its sample, the clone carrying this T cell receptor beta chain was seen a few times. The antigen is unknown. The TCR beta cDNA libraries contained unique molecular identifiers. From the PCR reads, TCRdb called clonotypes with MiXCR, one entry per CDR3 protein. The sample consists of fewer than 550,000 distinct CDR3 sequences, under 40% of them appearing once. V gave up 5 bases and J gave up 2 bases, with 16 bases separating them. The CDR3 loop spans 16 amino acids. From germline, CDR1 is SEHNR and CDR2 FQNEAQ (reference sequence). This entry comes from a study of post-analysis software for immune sequencing data. Study at large: Progressive-relapsing, secondary progressive and relapsing-remitting multiple sclerosis were among the disease courses included. The study's findings and limits: Patients had higher frequencies than controls of four to six TRBV segments, including TRBV5-6, TRBV5-1 and TRBV20-1.

Sequencing input: blood. This receptor was taken from a girl aged 2 to 17 with multiple sclerosis. This chain joins TRBV7-9 and TRBJ2-4; no clear D. The CDR3 loop is CASSLHSGDTKNIQYF. In DNA, the CDR3 is TGTGCCAGCAGCCTCCACTCGGGTGATACCAAAAACATTCAGTACTTC.